What follows are 20 T cell receptor beta chains derived from one specimen sequenced in a study of cytomegalovirus exposure and HLA in healthy donors. The PCR contained 60 Vbeta and 13 Jbeta primers. Assay: immunoSEQ multiplex PCR; the TCRdb copy retains only in-frame clones and omits some. The sample contains about 140,000 clones, more than 60% of which appear only once. The sequenced sample consisted of PBMCs. These receptors originate from a male donor in good health and CMV-seronegative.

This sequence joins TRBV19 and TRBJ2-1; D possibly corresponds to TRBD1 (6 bases). Germline CDR1 reads LNHDA; CDR2 reads SQIVND (reference sequence). The V end lost 2 bases, the J end lost 8 bases, and 13 bases lay between the germline ends. The CDR3 extends over 14 amino acids. The CDR3 nucleotides read TGTGCCAGTAGTATATGGATCGAGGGGGATGAGCAGTTCTTC. This codes for CASSIWIEGDEQFF.

The chain links TRBV15 to TRBJ2-3; 14 nucleotides match TRBD2. The trim removed 1 base at V and 3 bases at J, leaving 0 bases unmatched. The CDR3 extends over 16 amino acids. Germline-derived CDR1 and CDR2 are LNHNV and YYDKDF (reference sequence). CDR3 sequence reads: CATSRGTSGGTDTQYF. CDR3 bases: TGTGCCACCAGCAGAGGGACTAGCGGGGGGACAGATACGCAGTATTTT.

This clone was picked up a small number of times. J is TRBJ1-2 and V is TRBV7-2; D ambiguous. Germline values: CDR1 SGHTA, CDR2 FQGNSA. This CDR3 has 14 residues. Trimming stripped 1 base from V and 5 bases from J, with 11 bases between. The CDR3 region has the DNA TGTGCCAGCAGCTTAGGCTCCGGAGAATATGGCTACACCTTC. Protein sequence: CASSLGSGEYGYTF.

This sequence joins TRBV27 and TRBJ1-2; 9 bases are shared with TRBD1. With 5 bases clipped from V and 4 bases from J, the junction kept 8 bases outside the gene matches. This CDR3 has 15 residues. The germline CDR1 and CDR2 sequences are MNHEY and SMNVEV (reference sequence). CDR3: CASSRGQGSSYGYTF. The CDR3 DNA follows: TGTGCCAGCAGTCGCGGACAGGGGAGTTCCTATGGCTACACCTTC.

The rearrangement uses TRBV27 and TRBJ1-1, with a tentative D call TRBD1 (6 bases). V lost 1 base to trimming and J lost 10 bases, with 16 bases between them. The CDR3 extends over 14 amino acids. Germline CDR1 and CDR2: MNHEY and SMNVEV (reference sequence). CDR3 in amino acids: CASSLLGTRNLAFF. The CDR3 bases are TGTGCCAGCAGTTTATTAGGGACACGAAATCTAGCTTTCTTT.

This clone was recorded only once. V is TRBV2 and J is TRBJ1-4; D may be TRBD1 (6 bases). This CDR3 is 14 amino acids long. Trimming removed 10 bases at V and 4 bases at J, with 16 bases between. CDR1 SNHLY and CDR2 FYNNEI come from the germline V gene. The CDR3 spells CATSSDRNNEKLFF. CDR3 in DNA: TGTGCCACCTCTTCAGACAGGAATAATGAAAAACTGTTTTTT.

V gene TRBV7-2 combines with J gene TRBJ2-1, with D tentatively TRBD2 (6 bases). Germline V gene data show CDR1 as SGHTA and CDR2 as FQGNSA. Trimming removed 2 bases at V and 13 bases at J, with 21 bases between. The CDR3 has 15 amino acids. This chain's CDR3 is CASSLQGSRRAKQFF. CDR3 nucleotides: TGTGCCAGCAGCTTACAGGGTTCACGGAGGGCGAAACAGTTCTTC. The variable domain in full, with the rest retrieved from reference TRBV7-2 and TRBJ2-1, is GAGVSQSPSNKVTEKGKDVELRCDPISGHTALYWYRQSLGQGLEFLIYFQGNSAPDKSGLPSDRFSAERTGGSVSTLTIQRTQQEDSAVYLCASSLQGSRRAKQFFGPGTRLTVL.

This chain links TRBV19 with TRBJ1-3, with 7 bases that match TRBD1. The CDR3 consists of 14 residues. In germline, CDR1 is LNHDA, CDR2 SQIVND (reference sequence). V lost 7 bases and J lost 0; bases outside the gene matches: 3. The CDR3 loop is CASTGTVSGNTIYF. The CDR3 DNA reads as TGTGCCAGTACTGGGACAGTCTCTGGAAACACCATATATTTT.

The V call is TRBV4-1, the J call TRBJ2-1, with no clear D. The V end lost 6 bases, the J end lost 3 bases, and 15 bases lay between the germline ends. Germline assignment: CDR1 MGHRA and CDR2 YSYEKL. The CDR3 length is 15 residues. The CDR3 nucleotides read TGCGCCAGCAGTCACGGGTTTGACTTCTACAATGAGCAGTTCTTC. Residues: CASSHGFDFYNEQFF.

Regarding this clone: The junction shows a germline mismatch at one end, possibly a read error. This sequence joins TRBV29-1 and TRBJ1-2; D is uncertain. The CDR3 has 11 amino acids. Germline V CDR1 and CDR2: SQVTM, ANQGSEA. The CDR3 DNA reads as TGCAGCGCTCACGATAACTATGGCTACCCCTTC. This encodes CSAHDNYGYPF.

V is TRBV21-1 and J is TRBJ2-2; the D call of TRBD2 is as the table states it, not checked on the DNA. TRBV21-1 is tagged as a pseudogene. The CDR3 is 20 amino acids. CDR3 nucleotides: TGTGCCAGCAGCGCCAAGGGACTAGCGGGGGGTGTCGCGAACACCGGGGAGCTGTTTTTT. Its translation is CASSAKGLAGGVANTGELFF.

This clone has only a few counts. V gene TRBV27 combines with J gene TRBJ1-1, with 7 nucleotides matching TRBD1. In germline, CDR1 is MNHEY, CDR2 SMNVEV (reference sequence). Losses at the gene ends were 5 bases for V and 12 bases for J; bases not matched to a gene: 6. CDR3 length equals 11 residues. CDR3 DNA: TGTGCCAGCAGTAAGACAGGGTCAACTTTCTTT. It is translated as CASSKTGSTFF.

The chain combines TRBV28 with TRBJ2-1; D might be TRBD1 (5 bases). The CDR3 has 15 residues. V was clipped by 6 bases and J by 4 bases, with 16 bases between them. CDR1 is MDHEN and CDR2 is SYDVKM in the germline V gene. Written as DNA, the CDR3 is TGTGCCAGCAGACAACAGGCACTACATTACAATGAGCAGTTCTTC. Protein sequence: CASRQQALHYNEQFF. The full variable domain, in which reference TRBV28 and TRBJ2-1 provide the parts outside the CDR3, is DVKVTQSSRYLVKRTGEKVFLECVQDMDHENMFWYRQDPGLGLRLIYFSYDVKMKEKGDIPEGYSVSREKKERFSLILESASTNQTSMYLCASRQQALHYNEQFFGPGTRLTVL.

This rearrangement joins TRBV28 to TRBJ1-2, with 8 bases that match TRBD1. The V segment lost 6 bases and the J segment 5 bases; nucleotides outside the gene matches: 8. The CDR3 runs to 14 residues. Per germline, CDR1 MDHEN and CDR2 SYDVKM. The CDR3 is CASSRQGLRYGYTF. The CDR3 DNA is TGTGCCAGCAGCAGACAGGGGTTGAGATATGGCTACACCTTC.

This rearrangement joins TRBV28 to TRBJ2-3; a weak D match, TRBD2 (7 bases). The CDR3 sequence is 15 residues long. V shed 3 bases and J shed 7 bases, with 17 bases lying between them. CDR1 is MDHEN and CDR2 is SYDVKM in the germline V gene. CDR3 in DNA: TGTGCCAGCAGTTTTGTGAGGGGGGGGATGTATACGCAGTATTTT. It is translated as CASSFVRGGMYTQYF.

V and J are TRBV9 and TRBJ1-3, with D perhaps matching TRBD1 (6 bases). Germline values: CDR1 SGDLS, CDR2 YYNGEE. With 7 bases removed from V and 9 bases from J, the gap between germline ends came to 29 bases. The CDR3 is 17 residues long. The CDR3 DNA reads TGTGCCAGCGGACCAGGGGAGTTCGGGCCCCGAGGAGTCACCATATATTTT. It yields the protein CASGPGEFGPRGVTIYF. Using reference TRBV9 and TRBJ1-3 for the parts outside the CDR3, the full variable domain is DSGVTQTPKHLITATGQRVTLRCSPRSGDLSVYWYQQSLDQGLQFLIQYYNGEERAKGNILERFSAQQFPDLHSELNLSSLELGDSALYFCASGPGEFGPRGVTIYFGEGSWLTVV.

This CDR3 is CASSLAGTGVDNEQFF. In DNA form, the CDR3 reads TGCGCCAGCAGCTTGGCCGGGACAGGGGTCGACAATGAGCAGTTCTTC. The chain couples TRBV5-1 to TRBJ2-1, with 10 bases identical to TRBD1. V lost 0 bases, J lost 5 bases, and 5 bases stayed unmatched. Germline values: CDR1 SGHRS, CDR2 YFSETQ. This CDR3 spans 16 amino acids.

V and J are TRBV6-5 and TRBJ1-2; the D is unclear. The V gene's germline CDR1 is MNHEY and CDR2 SVGAGI. Trimming shortened V by 7 bases and J by 3 bases, and 12 bases separated the two germline ends. The CDR3 is 13 residues long. CDR3 sequence reads: CASMATRDYGYTF. In nucleotides, the CDR3 is TGTGCCAGCATGGCAACGAGGGACTATGGCTACACCTTC.

This chain connects TRBV5-8 to TRBJ1-5; no firm D call. The ends were cut back, 2 bases at V and 4 bases at J, with 10 bases in the middle. The CDR3 is 14 residues long. Germline V gives CDR1 SGHTS, CDR2 YDEGEE. CDR3 protein: CASSLSPYNQPQHF. The CDR3 region has the DNA TGTGCCAGCAGCTTAAGCCCGTATAATCAGCCCCAGCATTTT.

The chain carries TRBV27 and TRBJ2-2; 12 nucleotides agree with TRBD1. The CDR3 is 15 residues long. V lost 8 bases to trimming and J lost 6 bases; unmatched junction nucleotides: 7. The germline V gene encodes CDR1 MNHEY and CDR2 SMNVEV (reference sequence). CDR3 sequence: CASARGTGGSGELFF. The DNA of the CDR3 is TGTGCCAGCGCTCGGGGGACAGGGGGCTCCGGGGAGCTGTTTTTT.